These 19 T cell receptor beta chains were all obtained from the same sample, sequenced in a study of cytomegalovirus exposure and HLA in healthy donors. Both 60 Vbeta primers and 13 Jbeta primers went into the PCR. Clones were sequenced by immunoSEQ multiplex PCR, and TCRdb holds only the in-frame ones, with some missing. This sample yields over 150,000 clones, of which roughly 85% are seen a single time; 0.8% to 1% belongs to the top ten. The specimen sequenced was PBMCs. The receptors were sampled from a woman in her 30s in good health and CMV-seronegative.

This chain joins TRBV6-1 and TRBJ1-4; 9 bases align to TRBD1. This CDR3 has 16 residues. The V gene end was trimmed by 4 bases and the J gene end by 7 bases; junction bases not matched to a gene: 10. The V gene's germline CDR1 is MNHNS and CDR2 SASEGT. Here the CDR3 DNA reads TGTGCCAGCAGTGTTGACAGGGGGATCTCAGTTGAAAAACTGTTTTTT. Translated, it gives CASSVDRGISVEKLFF.

This chain links TRBV5-4 with TRBJ1-2, with TRBD1 matching over 7 bases. The CDR3 has 15 amino acids. Germline V gives CDR1 SGHNT, CDR2 YYREEE (reference sequence). V shed 2 bases, J shed 7 bases, and the junction held 11 bases outside the gene matches. Written as DNA, the CDR3 is TGTGCCAGCAGCTTAGACCCAGGGGGGATGGGTGGCTACACCTTC. Translated: CASSLDPGGMGGYTF. Combining the CDR3 with reference TRBV5-4 and TRBJ1-2 gives the whole variable domain ETGVTQSPTHLIKTRGQQVTLRCSSQSGHNTVSWYQQALGQGPQFIFQYYREEENGRGNFPPRFSGLQFPNYSSELNVNALELDDSALYLCASSLDPGGMGGYTFGSGTRLTVV.

The V call is TRBV10-3, the J call TRBJ2-3; 8 nucleotides line up with TRBD2. The V segment lost 5 bases and the J segment 1 base; nucleotides outside the gene matches: 5. Germline lookup yields CDR1 ENHRY and CDR2 SYGVKD. The CDR3 consists of 15 residues. The CDR3 spells CAISLTSGGTDTQYF. For the CDR3, the DNA is TGTGCCATCAGTTTAACTAGCGGAGGCACAGATACGCAGTATTTT.

The rearrangement links TRBV4-1 to TRBJ2-1; tentative D call: TRBD1 (5 bases). Trimming took 3 bases from V and 4 from J, leaving 16 bases between them. The CDR3 totals 16 residues. CDR1 MGHRA and CDR2 YSYEKL come from the germline V gene. DNA for the CDR3: TGCGCCAGCAGCCACCCGACGGACATACGGTACAATGAGCAGTTCTTC. This translates into CASSHPTDIRYNEQFF.

The chain is built from TRBV28 and TRBJ1-1; 7 nucleotides match TRBD1. The CDR3 is 13 residues long. The ends lost 6 bases at V and 7 bases at J; junction bases unmatched: 8. In germline, CDR1 is MDHEN, CDR2 SYDVKM. This chain's CDR3 is CASSQDRVGEAFF. The CDR3 DNA reads as TGTGCCAGCAGCCAAGACAGGGTGGGTGAAGCTTTCTTT.

The chain carries TRBV6-1 and TRBJ2-7; TRBD2 matches at 13 bases. CDR3 length: 18 residues. Per the germline V gene, CDR1 is MNHNS and CDR2 is SASEGT. Trimming removed 3 bases from V and 0 bases from J; junction bases left unmatched: 8. CDR3 loop: CASSDSGTSGASSYEQYF. Here the CDR3 DNA reads TGTGCCAGCAGTGATTCCGGGACTAGCGGGGCTAGCTCCTACGAGCAGTACTTC.

This clone was found a few times. The V call is TRBV7-3, the J call TRBJ1-1, with 8 bases fitting TRBD1. Germline CDR1 reads SGHTA; CDR2 reads FQGTGA. J lost 4 bases, V lost 1 base, and 2 bases had no gene match. The CDR3 runs to 14 residues. In DNA, the CDR3 is TGTGCCAGCAGCTTAATGGACAGGGCCACTGAAGCTTTCTTT. Translated: CASSLMDRATEAFF.

The rearrangement uses TRBV27 and TRBJ1-1; tentatively, D is TRBD1 (6 bases). V lost 6 bases, J lost 12 bases, and 26 bases lay in between. CDR1 is MNHEY and CDR2 is SMNVEV in the germline V gene (reference sequence). The CDR3 totals 15 residues. The CDR3 here is CASSEAGAGAHGTFF. CDR3 DNA: TGTGCCAGCAGCGAGGCAGGGGCAGGCGCCCACGGGACTTTCTTT.

The chain links TRBV6-5 to TRBJ2-7; TRBD1 agrees at 9 bases. This CDR3 comprises 13 residues. With V trimmed by 7 bases and J by 7 bases, 8 bases remained unmatched. CDR1 is MNHEY, CDR2 SVGAGI, per germline. In nucleotides, the CDR3 is TGTGCCAGCACCGAGGGGACAGGGAGAGAGCAGTACTTC. Its translation: CASTEGTGREQYF.

This clone was recorded once. The chain links TRBV9 to TRBJ2-7; D is unclear. The CDR3 covers 13 residues. Per the germline V gene, CDR1 is SGDLS and CDR2 is YYNGEE. Trimming pared 0 bases from V and 1 base from J, leaving 5 bases between. For the CDR3, the DNA is TGTGCCAGCAGCGTAGGTCTGTCCTACGAGCAGTACTTC. Its protein is CASSVGLSYEQYF.

The genes are TRBV7-9 and TRBJ2-7; D is possibly TRBD1 (6 bases). Germline-derived CDR1 and CDR2 are SEHNR and FQNEAQ (reference sequence). The length of the CDR3 is 14 residues. V lost 0 bases and J lost 3, with 9 bases in between. In DNA, the CDR3 is TGTGCCAGCAGCTTAGCCCGGGACAACTACGAGCAGTACTTC. Its protein product is CASSLARDNYEQYF. The variable domain in full, completed from reference TRBV7-9 and TRBJ2-7, reads DTGVSQNPRHKITKRGQNVTFRCDPISEHNRLYWYRQTLGQGPEFLTYFQNEAQLEKSRLLSDRFSAERPKGSFSTLEIQRTEQGDSAMYLCASSLARDNYEQYFGPGTRLTVT.

The rearrangement uses TRBV2 and TRBJ1-6; tentatively, D is TRBD1 (6 bases). The CDR3 is made up of 15 amino acids. V gave up 8 bases and J gave up 4 bases, with 15 bases separating them. CDR1 and CDR2 from the germline V gene are SNHLY and FYNNEI. CDR3 nucleotides: TGTGCCAGCCGAAACCGGGACACATATAATTCACCCCTCCACTTT. Its protein product is CASRNRDTYNSPLHF. Complete variable domain (other parts from reference TRBV2 and TRBJ1-6): EPEVTQTPSHQVTQMGQEVILRCVPISNHLYFYWYRQILGQKVEFLVSFYNNEISEKSEIFDDQFSVERPDGSNFTLKIRSTKLEDSAMYFCASRNRDTYNSPLHFGNGTRLTVT.

This clone was recorded once. This sequence joins TRBV9 and TRBJ2-7; D may be TRBD1 (5 bases). CDR3 length: 14 residues. Germline V gives CDR1 SGDLS, CDR2 YYNGEE. With 0 bases removed from V and 1 base from J, the gap between germline ends came to 8 bases. The CDR3 DNA follows: TGTGCCAGCAGCGTAGGCAGGGTGTCCTACGAGCAGTACTTC. Its protein is CASSVGRVSYEQYF.

This rearrangement joins TRBV30 to TRBJ1-4, with 7 bases fitting TRBD1. The trim removed 5 bases at V and 4 bases at J, leaving 10 bases unmatched. This CDR3 contains 15 residues. Germline V gene data show CDR1 as GTSNPN and CDR2 as SVGIG (reference sequence). The CDR3, as DNA: TGTGCCTGGGACCAAGGCGCAGGGGGTAATGAAAAACTGTTTTTT. This codes for CAWDQGAGGNEKLFF.

This clone was seen just once. The V call is TRBV28, the J call TRBJ1-5; D remains unclear. Germline V gene sequence: CDR1 MDHEN, CDR2 SYDVKM. Trimming removed 5 bases at V and 11 bases at J, with 16 bases between. There are 13 residues in the CDR3. CDR3 nucleotide sequence: TGTGCCAGCAGTACCTACCCCAAGGAGACCCAGCATTTT. It codes for CASSTYPKETQHF.

The chain recombines TRBV7-3 with TRBJ2-6, with 10 bases fitting TRBD1. Germline V CDR1 and CDR2: SGHTA, FQGTGA. V lost 4 bases and J lost 1; bases outside the gene matches: 7. CDR3 length: 18 amino acids. In DNA, the CDR3 is TGTGCCAGCAGCTCCTCCGGGACAGGGGCTTCTGGGGCCAACGTCCTGACTTTC. Protein: CASSSSGTGASGANVLTF.

This chain connects TRBV9 to TRBJ2-5, with 8 bases lining up with TRBD2. V was pared by 3 bases and J by 5 bases, with 15 bases of the junction left unmatched. The CDR3 totals 17 residues. Germline lookup yields CDR1 SGDLS and CDR2 YYNGEE. DNA of the CDR3: TGTGCCAGCAGCGCCCGAATGGGCCGGGAGGGCCGGGAGACCCAGTACTTC. Protein: CASSARMGREGRETQYF.

The genes are TRBV28 and TRBJ2-3; D gene unclear. Between the trimmed V and J ends, which lost 7 bases and 3 bases, there was a span of 2 bases. The CDR3 spans 10 residues. Per germline, CDR1 MDHEN and CDR2 SYDVKM. CDR3 DNA: TGTGCCAGCATAACAGATACGCAGTATTTT. It yields the protein CASITDTQYF.

This clone was counted a few times. The V call is TRBV5-1, the J call TRBJ2-3; D is perhaps TRBD1 (6 bases). Trimming removed 5 bases from V and 3 bases from J, with 13 bases in between. Germline V CDR1 and CDR2: SGHRS, YFSETQ. This CDR3 is built from 14 residues. CDR3 DNA: TGCGCCAGCAGACCGTACAGGGAAACAGATACGCAGTATTTT. Protein product: CASRPYRETDTQYF.